This entry lists 28 T cell receptor beta chains sequenced from one sample in a study of cytomegalovirus exposure and HLA in healthy donors. Repertoires were generated with immunoSEQ multiplex PCR, while TCRdb's copy carries only in-frame clones and drops some. The sample includes 150,000 to 200,000 clones, approximately 85% of them seen just once. The specimen was PBMCs. The receptors derive from a young woman in good health and CMV-seronegative.

This clone appeared once. The J gene is TRBJ2-3, the V gene TRBV7-9, with D possibly matching TRBD1 (6 bases). V shed 1 base and J shed 5 bases, with 13 bases lying between them. Per germline, CDR1 SEHNR and CDR2 FQNEAQ (reference sequence). The CDR3 is 15 residues long. CDR3 nucleotide sequence: TGTGCCAGCAGCTTAGTCCTTCTCAGGGGAGATACGCAGTATTTT. It codes for CASSLVLLRGDTQYF.

The rearrangement uses TRBV6-5 and TRBJ2-7, with 9 nucleotides matching TRBD2. V shed 4 bases and J 2 bases; nucleotides not matched to a gene: 3. Germline CDR1 reads MNHEY; CDR2 reads SVGAGI. The CDR3 sequence is 14 residues long. The CDR3 bases are TGTGCCAGCAGTTTGACTAGCGGACCCTACGAGCAGTACTTC. Protein sequence: CASSLTSGPYEQYF.

This chain joins TRBV27 and TRBJ2-1; 15 nucleotides line up with TRBD2. CDR3 length: 19 residues. Germline V gene data show CDR1 as MNHEY and CDR2 as SMNVEV (reference sequence). The junction had 16 bases not matched to a gene; V was cut back by 5 bases and J by 8 bases. Written as DNA, the CDR3 is TGTGCCAGCAGTCTACCGACCCTGGGACTAGCGGGAGGAGTCTATGAGCAGTTCTTC. Its translation: CASSLPTLGLAGGVYEQFF.

This sequence joins TRBV10-3 and TRBJ2-7; TRBD1 aligns across 8 bases. V lost 10 bases, J lost 5 bases, and 7 bases stayed unmatched. The V gene's germline CDR1 is ENHRY and CDR2 SYGVKD. The CDR3 has 12 residues. The CDR3 protein is CATGQGGNEQYF. CDR3 nucleotide sequence: TGTGCCACCGGACAGGGTGGTAACGAGCAGTACTTC.

The gene calls are TRBV4-1 and TRBJ2-7; no firm D call. CDR3 length equals 14 residues. CDR1 is MGHRA, CDR2 YSYEKL, per germline. Trimming shortened V by 0 bases and J by 4 bases, and 10 bases separated the two germline ends. This CDR3 is CASSQEVAPYEQYF. In DNA form, the CDR3 reads TGCGCCAGCAGCCAAGAAGTGGCCCCTTACGAGCAGTACTTC.

V and J are TRBV29-1 and TRBJ1-3; D gene ambiguous. Trimming removed 5 bases from V and 0 bases from J, with 8 bases in between. The CDR3 loop spans 13 amino acids. Germline lookup yields CDR1 SQVTM and CDR2 ANQGSEA. The CDR3 loop is CSVSGGSGNTIYF. CDR3 nucleotides: TGCAGCGTTTCAGGAGGCTCTGGAAACACCATATATTTT.

The chain couples TRBV21-1 to TRBJ1-4. TRBV21-1 is marked as a pseudogene. The CDR3 length is 14 residues. This CDR3 is CASPKRGKDEKLFF. DNA of the CDR3: TGTGCCAGCCCTAAGCGGGGGAAGGATGAAAAACTGTTTTTT.

The chain couples TRBV29-1 to TRBJ1-1; D gene unclear. The length of the CDR3 is 13 residues. The germline V gene encodes CDR1 SQVTM and CDR2 ANQGSEA. Deletions cut 6 bases from V and 0 bases from J, with 11 bases between. The CDR3 here is CSVIHRMNTEAFF. CDR3 DNA: TGCAGCGTGATACACAGAATGAACACTGAAGCTTTCTTT.

The V gene is TRBV7-9, the J gene TRBJ2-5, with D possibly being TRBD2 (6 bases). Trimming took 0 bases from V and 6 from J, leaving 14 bases between them. The CDR3 consists of 15 residues. Germline V gene lookup returns CDR1 SEHNR and CDR2 FQNEAQ (reference sequence). CDR3 residues: CASSLASGGVKTQYF. The CDR3 DNA reads TGTGCCAGCAGCTTAGCGTCAGGAGGGGTCAAGACCCAGTACTTC.

J is TRBJ1-4 and V is TRBV2; TRBD1 agrees at 12 bases. This CDR3 has 16 residues. The junction had 13 bases not matched to a gene; V was cut back by 4 bases and J by 13 bases. Germline CDR1 and CDR2: SNHLY and FYNNEI. The CDR3 nucleotides read TGTGCCAGCAGTGTAAGGGCCTTGGGGACAGGGGGCGGACTGTTTTTT. Residues: CASSVRALGTGGGLFF.

The rearrangement links TRBV5-6 to TRBJ1-2; 7 bases agree with TRBD1. Germline CDR1 is SGHDT and CDR2 is YYEEEE. After removal of 1 base from V and 1 base from J, the junction contained 4 bases not matched to a gene. CDR3 length: 15 amino acids. CDR3 nucleotide sequence: TGTGCCAGCAGCTTGAGGACAGGCCGTAACTATGGCTACACCTTC. The encoded protein is CASSLRTGRNYGYTF. The complete variable domain, with remaining parts taken from reference TRBV5-6 and TRBJ1-2, reads DAGVTQSPTHLIKTRGQQVTLRCSPKSGHDTVSWYQQALGQGPQFIFQYYEEEERQRGNFPDRFSGHQFPNYSSELNVNALLLGDSALYLCASSLRTGRNYGYTFGSGTRLTVV.

V usage is TRBV6-5 and J usage is TRBJ1-4; D remains ambiguous. V was pared by 0 bases and J by 4 bases, with 9 bases between. CDR3 length equals 15 residues. Germline V gives CDR1 MNHEY, CDR2 SVGAGI. CDR3 amino acids: CASSYSIQFNEKLFF. The CDR3 region has the DNA TGTGCCAGCAGTTACTCGATCCAGTTTAATGAAAAACTGTTTTTT.

The count of this clone is one. V is TRBV27 and J is TRBJ1-4; TRBD1 is a possible D gene (5 bases). Between the trimmed V and J ends, which lost 6 bases and 10 bases, there was a span of 15 bases. The CDR3 consists of 13 residues. CDR1 is MNHEY, CDR2 SMNVEV, per germline (reference sequence). The CDR3 coding sequence is TGTGCCAGCAGCTACTTGGGGGGAGGAAAACTGTTTTTT. As protein: CASSYLGGGKLFF.

The chain is built from TRBV7-9 and TRBJ2-1, with 10 bases matching TRBD2. V gave up 8 bases and J gave up 0 bases; unmatched junction bases: 4. CDR1 SEHNR and CDR2 FQNEAQ come from the germline V gene (reference sequence). The CDR3 length is 15 residues. The CDR3 bases are TGTGCCAGCGAAGCGGGAGGGCCCTCCTACAATGAGCAGTTCTTC. It codes for CASEAGGPSYNEQFF.

V usage is TRBV7-3 and J usage is TRBJ1-2; TRBD1 matches 7 bases. The germline CDR1 and CDR2 sequences are SGHTA and FQGTGA. The V and J ends lost 5 bases and 4 bases, in that order; junction bases with no gene match: 4. This CDR3 is 13 amino acids long. CDR3 amino acids: CASSRGTAYGYTF. The CDR3 DNA sequence: TGTGCCAGCAGCCGCGGGACAGCCTATGGCTACACCTTC.

This chain uses TRBV18 with TRBJ1-5; 9 positions agree with TRBD1. With 3 bases clipped from V and 5 bases from J, the junction kept 5 bases outside the gene matches. Looked up from germline, CDR1 is KGHSH and CDR2 is LQKENI. The CDR3 consists of 15 residues. The CDR3 DNA reads as TGTGCCAGCTCACCCATGGGGGACAGGGATCAGCCCCAGCATTTT. Amino acids: CASSPMGDRDQPQHF.

About this clone: The same CDR3 also results from other DNA sequences found in this sample. The chain uses TRBV6-5 and TRBJ1-2; tentatively, D is TRBD1 (6 bases). V was trimmed by 6 bases and J by 4 bases, leaving 9 bases between them. The V gene's germline CDR1 is MNHEY and CDR2 SVGAGI. This CDR3 spans 12 amino acids. In DNA form, the CDR3 reads TGTGCCAGCAGCCCACAGGGCTATGGCTACACCTTC. Protein product: CASSPQGYGYTF.

V usage is TRBV19 and J usage is TRBJ2-7, with D perhaps TRBD2 (6 bases). The CDR3 sequence is 15 residues long. V was shortened by 3 bases and J by 2 bases, with 14 bases between the two germline ends. Germline V gives CDR1 LNHDA, CDR2 SQIVND (reference sequence). CDR3 amino acids: CASSMGGSGTYEQYF. The CDR3 coding sequence is TGTGCCAGTAGTATGGGGGGATCCGGTACCTACGAGCAGTACTTC.

The chain is built from TRBV18 and TRBJ2-7; D not resolved. This CDR3 is built from 14 residues. V gave up 0 bases and J gave up 2 bases, with 8 bases separating them. The germline V gene encodes CDR1 KGHSH and CDR2 LQKENI. This CDR3 reads CASSPPRNPYEQYF. CDR3 DNA: TGTGCCAGCTCACCACCGAGGAACCCCTACGAGCAGTACTTC.

This clone was recorded once. V gene TRBV7-9 combines with J gene TRBJ2-1; D gene ambiguous. The CDR3 consists of 14 residues. V was trimmed by 1 base and J by 4 bases, leaving 8 bases between them. From germline, CDR1 is SEHNR and CDR2 FQNEAQ (reference sequence). The CDR3 here is CASSLDTIYNEQFF. CDR3 nucleotide sequence: TGTGCCAGCAGCTTAGACACGATTTACAATGAGCAGTTCTTC.

The chain couples TRBV5-6 to TRBJ1-2; 10 bases align to TRBD1. The CDR3 length is 18 residues. V trimming: 4 bases; J trimming: 0 bases; junction bases outside the gene matches: 12. Germline lookup yields CDR1 SGHDT and CDR2 YYEEEE. The CDR3 sequence is CASSDSGQGFNANYGYTF. CDR3 sequence (DNA): TGTGCCAGCAGCGACTCGGGACAGGGGTTTAACGCTAACTATGGCTACACCTTC.

This sequence joins TRBV30 and TRBJ2-1; 12 positions agree with TRBD2. With V trimmed by 3 bases and J by 7 bases, 16 bases remained unmatched. The CDR3 runs to 18 residues. CDR1 is GTSNPN, CDR2 SVGIG, per germline (reference sequence). CDR3 region: CAWRAGVLLAGGRNEQFF. The CDR3 DNA follows: TGTGCCTGGAGAGCAGGGGTTCTTCTAGCGGGGGGGCGGAATGAGCAGTTCTTC. The full variable domain, with the rest looked up from reference TRBV30 and TRBJ2-1, is SQTIHQWPATLVQPVGSPLSLECTVEGTSNPNLYWYRQAAGRGLQLLFYSVGIGQISSEVPQNLSASRPQDRQFILSSKKLLLSDSGFYLCAWRAGVLLAGGRNEQFFGPGTRLTVL.

The J gene is TRBJ2-3, the V gene TRBV19; TRBD1 matches at 7 bases. Germline-derived CDR1 and CDR2 are LNHDA and SQIVND (reference sequence). This CDR3 spans 13 amino acids. V trimming: 7 bases; J trimming: 5 bases; junction bases outside the gene matches: 6. The CDR3 loop is CASTRGSLDTQYF. Here the CDR3 DNA reads TGTGCCAGTACCAGGGGGAGCCTAGATACGCAGTATTTT. The whole variable domain, filled in from reference TRBV19 and TRBJ2-3, reads DGGITQSPKYLFRKEGQNVTLSCEQNLNHDAMYWYRQDPGQGLRLIYYSQIVNDFQKGDIAEGYSVSREKKESFPLTVTSAQKNPTAFYLCASTRGSLDTQYFGPGTRLTVL.

V usage is TRBV4-1 and J usage is TRBJ2-7; 14 bases agree with TRBD2. From germline, CDR1 is MGHRA and CDR2 YSYEKL. The length of the CDR3 is 16 residues. The ends lost 4 bases at V and 2 bases at J; junction bases unmatched: 4. CDR3 amino acids: CASSPETSGRAYEQYF. DNA for the CDR3: TGCGCCAGCAGCCCCGAGACTAGCGGGAGGGCCTACGAGCAGTACTTC.

The rearrangement joins TRBV6-1 to TRBJ2-7, with 10 nucleotides matching TRBD2. Germline assignment: CDR1 MNHNS and CDR2 SASEGT. Losses at the gene ends were 5 bases for V and 6 bases for J; bases not matched to a gene: 7. This CDR3 has 14 amino acids. The DNA for the CDR3 is TGTGCCAGCAGTCTAGCGGGAGCCGATGGCGAGCAGTACTTC. Protein: CASSLAGADGEQYF.

J is TRBJ2-5 and V is TRBV5-5, with 8 bases lining up with TRBD2. Trimming cost V 4 bases and J 4 bases; bases outside gene matches: 6. Germline V gene sequence: CDR1 SGHKS, CDR2 YYEKEE (reference sequence). The CDR3 is 14 residues long. CDR3 region: CASSTPGGPETQYF. The CDR3 region has the DNA TGTGCCAGCAGCACCCCGGGGGGGCCAGAGACCCAGTACTTC.

V usage is TRBV5-5 and J usage is TRBJ2-7; 10 bases agree with TRBD1. Per the germline V gene, CDR1 is SGHKS and CDR2 is YYEKEE (reference sequence). This CDR3 has 15 residues. V shed 1 base, J shed 3 bases, and the junction held 4 bases outside the gene matches. The CDR3 bases are TGTGCCAGCAGCTTGTATGGGACAGGGGACTACGAGCAGTACTTC. Protein sequence: CASSLYGTGDYEQYF.

This chain uses TRBV10-3 with TRBJ2-6; D not certain. With 4 bases removed from V and 3 bases from J, the gap between germline ends came to 10 bases. CDR3 length equals 15 residues. The germline V gene has CDR1 ENHRY and CDR2 SYGVKD. The CDR3 bases are TGTGCCATCAGTGGTTTACATCGTGGGGCCAACGTCCTGACTTTC. It yields the protein CAISGLHRGANVLTF.